The 14 T cell receptor beta chains below all came from one sample that was sequenced in a study of blood T cell repertoires in COVID-19. Assay: immunoSEQ multiplex PCR; the TCRdb copy retains only in-frame clones and omits some. This table holds about 210,000 clones, approximately 83% found once. Sequencing used peripheral blood. The receptors come from a woman between 40 and 50 years old with active or convalescent COVID-19.

V is TRBV11-3 and J is TRBJ1-3, with TRBD1 as a possible D gene (5 bases). CDR1 and CDR2 (germline): SGHNT, YENEEA. CDR3 length equals 13 residues. V lost 4 bases and J lost 15, with 19 bases in between. For the CDR3, the DNA is TGTGCCAGCAGCTCGACGTATGGGGCCGCCGAATATTTT. Translating it yields CASSSTYGAAEYF.

This chain connects TRBV5-1 to TRBJ2-2; 14 bases agree with TRBD2. Germline-derived CDR1 and CDR2 are SGHRS and YFSETQ. V lost 4 bases to trimming and J lost 5 bases; unmatched junction nucleotides: 7. CDR3 size: 17 residues. CDR3 nucleotide sequence: TGCGCCAGCAGCCCCGGCGGGACTAGCGGGGGTACCGGGGAGCTGTTTTTT. Its translation is CASSPGGTSGGTGELFF.

This rearrangement joins TRBV20-1 to TRBJ2-7, with D perhaps TRBD2 (5 bases). CDR3 length equals 16 residues. Per germline, CDR1 DFQATT and CDR2 SNEGSKA (reference sequence). Trimming pared 3 bases from V and 4 bases from J, leaving 22 bases between. CDR3 in amino acids: CSASVLLAGTDYEQYF. In DNA, the CDR3 is TGCAGTGCTAGTGTTCTCCTGGCGGGTACCGATTACGAGCAGTACTTC.

As DNA, the CDR3 is TGCGCCAGCAGCCAAGGAATCAGGCGGCCCCAGCATTTT. Amino acids: CASSQGIRRPQHF. The chain recombines TRBV4-3 with TRBJ1-5; D is unclear. CDR1 LGHNA and CDR2 YSLEER come from the germline V gene. This CDR3 is built from 13 residues. V dropped 1 base and J dropped 9 bases, with 10 bases sitting between them.

CDR3 coding DNA: TGTGCCTGGAGGGGGAACAGGGGCCACTATGGCTACACCTTC. Protein sequence: CAWRGNRGHYGYTF. The chain employs TRBV30 and TRBJ1-2; TRBD1 matches 7 bases. The CDR3 is 14 residues long. The ends lost 3 bases at V and 3 bases at J; junction bases unmatched: 7. CDR1 is GTSNPN and CDR2 is SVGIG in the germline V gene (reference sequence).

The V gene is TRBV5-1, the J gene TRBJ1-2; TRBD1 matches 9 bases. Germline CDR1 is SGHRS and CDR2 is YFSETQ. The J segment lost 2 bases and the V segment lost 0 bases, leaving 5 bases of the junction unmatched. The CDR3 extends over 16 amino acids. CDR3 region: CASSLGRTGDNYGYTF. The CDR3, as DNA: TGCGCCAGCAGCTTGGGAAGGACAGGGGACAACTATGGCTACACCTTC.

The V and J genes are TRBV30 and TRBJ1-4, with D possibly TRBD1 on 5 matching bases. Trimming pared 3 bases from V and 7 bases from J, leaving 15 bases between. The CDR3 has 14 amino acids. CDR1 is GTSNPN, CDR2 SVGIG, per germline (reference sequence). The CDR3 nucleotides read TGTGCCTGGAGGGAAACCGGGACTTTTGAAAAACTGTTTTTT. This codes for CAWRETGTFEKLFF.

This clone was recorded only once. The rearrangement links TRBV27 to TRBJ2-1, with 10 bases that match TRBD1. This CDR3 is 14 amino acids long. V shed 7 bases and J 7 bases; nucleotides not matched to a gene: 7. In germline, CDR1 is MNHEY, CDR2 SMNVEV (reference sequence). CDR3 sequence reads: CASNRQGARNEQFF. CDR3 DNA sequence: TGTGCCAGCAACCGACAGGGGGCTCGAAATGAGCAGTTCTTC.

The rearrangement uses TRBV13 and TRBJ2-1; D is ambiguous. The CDR3 extends over 15 amino acids. The ends were cut back, 2 bases at V and 3 bases at J, with 11 bases in the middle. CDR1 and CDR2 from the germline V gene are PRHDT and FYEKMQ (reference sequence). The CDR3 here is CASSLRQVFYNEQFF. The CDR3 nucleotides read TGTGCCAGCAGCTTACGCCAGGTTTTCTACAATGAGCAGTTCTTC.

The gene calls are TRBV19 and TRBJ1-1, with 8 bases lining up with TRBD1. Germline assignment: CDR1 LNHDA and CDR2 SQIVND (reference sequence). This CDR3 is built from 15 residues. The V segment lost 5 bases and the J segment 5 bases; nucleotides outside the gene matches: 10. The DNA for the CDR3 is TGTGCCAGTAGTCCCCCCGGGACAGGTTCAACTGAAGCTTTCTTT. The encoded protein is CASSPPGTGSTEAFF. The full variable domain, with the rest looked up from reference TRBV19 and TRBJ1-1, is DGGITQSPKYLFRKEGQNVTLSCEQNLNHDAMYWYRQDPGQGLRLIYYSQIVNDFQKGDIAEGYSVSREKKESFPLTVTSAQKNPTAFYLCASSPPGTGSTEAFFGQGTRLTVV.

This chain links TRBV5-1 with TRBJ2-1; the match to TRBD1 covers 8 bases. The CDR3 is made up of 13 amino acids. Unmatched junction bases numbered 4, after V lost 5 bases and J lost 6 bases. Germline loops: CDR1 SGHRS, CDR2 YFSETQ. Here the CDR3 reads CASSSDRGNEQFF. The CDR3 nucleotides are TGCGCCAGCAGTTCTGACAGGGGCAATGAGCAGTTCTTC.

This CDR3 is CASSPPARGLTGANVLTF. The CDR3 nucleotides are TGTGCCAGCTCACCACCCGCCAGGGGGTTGACTGGGGCCAACGTCCTGACTTTC. The chain uses TRBV18 and TRBJ2-6; 7 bases agree with TRBD1. CDR3 length: 18 amino acids. The V and J ends lost 0 bases and 2 bases, in that order; junction bases with no gene match: 7. CDR1 and CDR2 (germline): KGHSH, LQKENI.

The V gene is TRBV30, the J gene TRBJ1-6; D gene uncertain. Between the trimmed V and J ends, which lost 2 bases and 10 bases, there was a span of 12 bases. The length of the CDR3 is 13 residues. In germline, CDR1 is GTSNPN, CDR2 SVGIG (reference sequence). In DNA, the CDR3 is TGTGCCTGGAGTATTTGGGTACAGTCACCCCTCCACTTT. Its protein product is CAWSIWVQSPLHF.

The chain is built from TRBV6-1 and TRBJ1-2, with 8 bases matching TRBD1. Germline assignment: CDR1 MNHNS and CDR2 SASEGT. This CDR3 region has 15 residues. V was clipped by 2 bases and J by 7 bases; unmatched bases: 9. Here the CDR3 reads CASSETGTGPIGYTF. The CDR3 nucleotides read TGTGCCAGCAGTGAAACCGGGACAGGACCTATTGGCTACACCTTC.